The clone carrying this T cell receptor (beta chain) was seen a handful of times. This sample is drawn from a study of CD8+ T cells in alopecia areata. The CDR3 is made up of 15 amino acids. CDR1 is LGHNA, CDR2 YNFKEQ, per germline. Trimming cost V 0 bases and J 6 bases; bases outside gene matches: 1. Treatment: oral pan-JAK inhibitor, 5-10 mg twice daily. The sorting of PBMCs gave CD4+ and CD8+ T cells. cDNA prepared by RNA extraction and subsequent reverse transcription served as the template for sequencing. Produced via immunoSEQ multiplex PCR; TCRdb's table is partial and in-frame only. Of around 100,000 clones in the sample, around 50% were seen once.

This TCR was sampled from a human donor with alopecia areata. V and J are TRBV4-2 and TRBJ2-2; 10 bases are shared with TRBD2. The specimen was CD8+ T cells sorted from blood, collected at week 24, from a patient treated with tofacitinib. The CDR3 DNA follows: TGTGCCAGCAGCCAAGAAGCGGGGGGGCCCGGGGAGCTGTTTTTT. Protein product: CASSQEAGGPGELFF.